The clone carrying this TCR beta chain appeared a few times. Antigen specificity is unknown. The same CDR3 is also encoded by other DNA sequences in this sample. The data belong to a study of cytomegalovirus exposure and HLA in healthy donors. Study conclusions and caveats: Available immune exposure information was restricted to CMV serostatus only.

J lost 6 bases, V lost 1 base, and 6 bases had no gene match. This CDR3 has 16 residues. CDR1 and CDR2 (germline): SGHTA, FQGNSA. It was with 60 Vbeta and 13 Jbeta primers that the PCR ran. The assay was immunoSEQ multiplex PCR, and TCRdb's table has in-frame clones only and misses some. Among about 120,000 clones listed, about 80% were seen once. This chain links TRBV7-2 with TRBJ2-1; 10 nucleotides line up with TRBD2. This clonotype was sampled from a young man in good health and CMV-seropositive. The sequencing sample was made of PBMCs. Here the CDR3 DNA reads TGTGCCAGCAGCTTAGGACCTAGCGGGGGAGCCAATGAGCAGTTCTTC. Translating gives CASSLGPSGGANEQFF.